Reported below is one T cell receptor (beta chain). What it recognizes is unknown. The sample belongs to a study of OX40 agonist ivuxolimab in advanced cancers. Broader study findings: Relative to CD4+, CD8+ T cells held more expanded clones on average. The study observed clonal expansion of CD4+ and CD8+ blood T cells by week 6 at 0.1 to 3.0 mg/kg.

CDR3 length equals 19 residues. Clones were read by immunoSEQ multiplex PCR, and TCRdb kept only the in-frame ones, dropping some. The data contain tens of thousands of clones, about four fifths of them singletons. Blood got drawn at baseline, again on cycle 4 day 1, and then on cycle 7 day 1. V gene TRBV21-1 combines with J gene TRBJ2-3; the DNA was not used to check the table's D call, TRBD1. TRBV21-1 is a pseudogene segment. This TCR derives from an adult with an advanced solid tumor such as melanoma, head and neck, liver or kidney cancer. This specimen was CD4+ or CD8+ T cells sorted from blood, taken in a trial of the OX40 agonist ivuxolimab. The CDR3 DNA follows: TGTGCCAGCAGCTCAGAGGGTTTTAGGGGACAGGGGGCTACAGATACGCAGTATTTT. It yields the protein CASSSEGFRGQGATDTQYF.